A selection of T cell receptor beta chains follows, all from one sample in a study of T cell repertoires in cytomegalovirus infection. MiXCR, run by TCRdb on the reads, gives a single entry per CDR3 protein. Among approximately 180,000 distinct CDR3 sequences listed, roughly 9% were seen once. The specimen sequenced was PBMCs. The receptors originated from a human donor in good health (CMV status not recorded). Some clones in this sample may be carry-over from other donors' samples. Each CDR3 is given with its conserved first and last residue. The order of the fields is CDR3 protein, CDR3 DNA, J gene, D gene, V gene, clone size. The D gene is left open where the match is weak. A row's size may be missing; if present it is once, few, many or a size class.

CDR3aa: CASKGLAGGYNEQFF; CDR3nt: TGTGCCAGCAAAGGGTTAGCGGGGGGCTACAATGAGCAGTTCTTC; j_gene: TRBJ2-1; d_gene: TRBD2; v_gene: TRBV7-2; abundance: many
CDR3aa: CASSLDPASGYEQYF; CDR3nt: TGTGCCAGCAGTTTAGACCCCGCATCGGGCTACGAGCAGTACTTC; j_gene: TRBJ2-7; d_gene: .; v_gene: TRBV12-3/TRBV12-4; abundance: few
CDR3aa: CASSLRGGETDTQYF; CDR3nt: TGCGCCAGCAGCCTGCGCGGGGGGGAGACAGATACGCAGTATTTT; j_gene: TRBJ2-3; d_gene: TRBD2; v_gene: TRBV4-1; abundance: many
CDR3aa: CASSDWRVGRSYEQYF; CDR3nt: TGTGCCAGCAGTGATTGGAGGGTAGGAAGGTCCTACGAGCAGTACTTC; j_gene: TRBJ2-7; d_gene: .; v_gene: TRBV6-1; abundance: many
CDR3aa: CASSPRREAFF; CDR3nt: TGTGCCAGCAGTCCTAGACGGGAAGCTTTCTTT; j_gene: TRBJ1-1; d_gene: .; v_gene: TRBV12-3/TRBV12-4; abundance: .
CDR3aa: CASSPSTGWDEQFF; CDR3nt: TGTGCCAGCAGTCCATCGACAGGTTGGGATGAGCAGTTCTTC; j_gene: TRBJ2-1; d_gene: .; v_gene: TRBV12-3/TRBV12-4; abundance: many
CDR3aa: CSARRTGENGRPQHF; CDR3nt: TGCAGTGCTAGACGGACAGGGGAGAATGGTCGGCCCCAGCATTTT; j_gene: TRBJ1-5; d_gene: TRBD1; v_gene: TRBV20-1; abundance: many
CDR3aa: CASSLVGSFRDEQYF; CDR3nt: TGTGCCAGCAGCTTAGTGGGCAGCTTTCGAGACGAGCAGTACTTC; j_gene: TRBJ2-7; d_gene: .; v_gene: TRBV7-9; abundance: .
CDR3aa: CASSGGLPPYEQYF; CDR3nt: TGTGCCAGCAGCGGGGGACTCCCTCCCTACGAGCAGTACTTC; j_gene: TRBJ2-7; d_gene: .; v_gene: TRBV5-6; abundance: few
CDR3aa: CASRAETNTGELFF; CDR3nt: TGTGCCAGCCGAGCGGAAACGAACACCGGGGAGCTGTTTTTT; j_gene: TRBJ2-2; d_gene: .; v_gene: TRBV2; abundance: .
CDR3aa: CASSHAGTGTHTQYF; CDR3nt: TGTGCCAGCAGCCATGCCGGGACAGGGACCCATACGCAGTATTTT; j_gene: TRBJ2-3; d_gene: TRBD1; v_gene: TRBV7-9; abundance: many
CDR3aa: CASSEVEGNIQYF; CDR3nt: TGTGCCAGCTCTGAAGTGGAGGGGAACATTCAGTACTTC; j_gene: TRBJ2-4; d_gene: .; v_gene: TRBV6-2/TRBV6-3; abundance: many
CDR3aa: CASRKGPGELFF; CDR3nt: TGTGCCAGCCGTAAGGGACCCGGGGAGCTGTTTTTT; j_gene: TRBJ2-2; d_gene: .; v_gene: TRBV12-3/TRBV12-4; abundance: .
CDR3aa: CSVEEDAGYTF; CDR3nt: TGCAGCGTTGAAGAAGATGCTGGCTACACCTTC; j_gene: TRBJ1-2; d_gene: .; v_gene: TRBV29-1; abundance: few
CDR3aa: CSAKMMATDTQYF; CDR3nt: TGCAGTGCTAAAATGATGGCCACAGATACGCAGTATTTT; j_gene: TRBJ2-3; d_gene: .; v_gene: TRBV20-1; abundance: few
CDR3aa: CATSRVGTPLAFF; CDR3nt: TGTGCCACCAGCAGAGTGGGGACACCTTTGGCTTTCTTT; j_gene: TRBJ1-1; d_gene: .; v_gene: TRBV15; abundance: .
CDR3aa: CASSFSVGEQFF; CDR3nt: TGTGCCAGCAGCTTCTCCGTGGGTGAGCAGTTCTTC; j_gene: TRBJ2-1; d_gene: .; v_gene: TRBV7-2; abundance: many
CDR3aa: CSVELAGSYGYTF; CDR3nt: TGCAGCGTTGAACTGGCAGGGAGCTATGGCTACACCTTC; j_gene: TRBJ1-2; d_gene: .; v_gene: TRBV29-1; abundance: .
CDR3aa: CASSTHGQGSSPLHF; CDR3nt: TGTGCCAGCAGCACCCACGGACAGGGTAGTTCACCCCTCCACTTT; j_gene: TRBJ1-6; d_gene: TRBD1; v_gene: TRBV7-2; abundance: few
CDR3aa: CASSGPLGPPYEQYF; CDR3nt: TGTGCCAGCAGTGGACCACTAGGCCCGCCCTACGAGCAGTACTTC; j_gene: TRBJ2-7; d_gene: .; v_gene: TRBV28; abundance: many
CDR3aa: CASSQDRTSGPYEQYF; CDR3nt: TGCGCCAGCAGCCAAGATAGGACTAGCGGCCCCTACGAGCAGTACTTC; j_gene: TRBJ2-7; d_gene: TRBD2; v_gene: TRBV4-1; abundance: many
CDR3aa: CASSRERGVSYEQYF; CDR3nt: TGTGCCAGCAGTCGGGAACGGGGGGTCTCCTACGAGCAGTACTTC; j_gene: TRBJ2-7; d_gene: TRBD2; v_gene: TRBV7-2; abundance: many
CDR3aa: CASSPQGARNTEAFF; CDR3nt: TGTGCCAGCAGCCCACAGGGAGCAAGGAACACTGAAGCTTTCTTT; j_gene: TRBJ1-1; d_gene: .; v_gene: TRBV11-2; abundance: many
CDR3aa: CASSFGSSVRGDTQYF; CDR3nt: TGTGCCAGCAGCTTCGGGTCGAGCGTGAGGGGAGATACGCAGTATTTT; j_gene: TRBJ2-3; d_gene: .; v_gene: TRBV7-2; abundance: few
CDR3aa: CASSRRMANVLTF; CDR3nt: TGTGCCAGCTCTAGGCGTATGGCCAACGTCCTGACTTTC; j_gene: TRBJ2-6; d_gene: .; v_gene: TRBV12-3/TRBV12-4; abundance: .
CDR3aa: CSAKLAGGADTQYF; CDR3nt: TGCAGTGCAAAACTAGCGGGGGGAGCAGATACGCAGTATTTT; j_gene: TRBJ2-3; d_gene: TRBD2; v_gene: TRBV20-1; abundance: many
CDR3aa: CASKPQPGPNQPQHF; CDR3nt: TGTGCCTCCAAACCTCAGCCGGGCCCCAATCAGCCCCAGCATTTT; j_gene: TRBJ1-5; d_gene: .; v_gene: TRBV2; abundance: many
CDR3aa: CASSESGTGPNTGELFF; CDR3nt: TGCGCCAGCAGTGAGAGTGGGACAGGCCCGAACACCGGGGAGCTGTTTTTT; j_gene: TRBJ2-2; d_gene: TRBD1; v_gene: TRBV10-1; abundance: .
CDR3aa: CASSLTTPGVFHTGELFF; CDR3nt: TGTGCCAGCAGCTTAACAACTCCCGGAGTTTTCCACACCGGGGAGCTGTTTTTT; j_gene: TRBJ2-2; d_gene: .; v_gene: TRBV7-9; abundance: .
CDR3aa: CSVAVGGTGWGSYEQYF; CDR3nt: TGCAGCGTTGCGGTTGGGGGGACAGGGTGGGGATCCTACGAGCAGTACTTC; j_gene: TRBJ2-7; d_gene: TRBD1; v_gene: TRBV29-1; abundance: few
CDR3aa: CASSEELPHTDTQYF; CDR3nt: TGTGCCAGCAGTGAAGAGCTACCTCACACAGATACGCAGTATTTT; j_gene: TRBJ2-3; d_gene: .; v_gene: TRBV2; abundance: .
CDR3aa: CASSFSSGDYEQYF; CDR3nt: TGTGCCAGCAGCTTTAGTAGCGGGGACTACGAGCAGTACTTC; j_gene: TRBJ2-7; d_gene: TRBD2; v_gene: TRBV5-5; abundance: .
CDR3aa: CASSYLRLIQGDTEAFF; CDR3nt: TGTGCCAGCAGTTACTTGAGGCTCATCCAGGGGGATACTGAAGCTTTCTTT; j_gene: TRBJ1-1; d_gene: TRBD1; v_gene: TRBV6-2/TRBV6-3; abundance: many
CDR3aa: CSVGGVVNGYTF; CDR3nt: TGCAGCGTTGGAGGGGTGGTTAATGGCTACACCTTC; j_gene: TRBJ1-2; d_gene: .; v_gene: TRBV29-1; abundance: many
CDR3aa: CASSPGQVPFF; CDR3nt: TGTGCCAGCAGTCCGGGACAGGTTCCTTTCTTT; j_gene: TRBJ1-1; d_gene: TRBD1; v_gene: TRBV7-2; abundance: many
CDR3aa: CASSLAWPGGSYEQYF; CDR3nt: TGTGCCAGCAGCTTAGCTTGGCCAGGTGGCTCCTACGAGCAGTACTTC; j_gene: TRBJ2-7; d_gene: .; v_gene: TRBV11-2; abundance: many
CDR3aa: CASSLGQGNQPQHF; CDR3nt: TGTGCCAGCAGCTTGGGACAGGGCAATCAGCCCCAGCATTTT; j_gene: TRBJ1-5; d_gene: TRBD1; v_gene: TRBV7-2; abundance: many
CDR3aa: CSAAGGYYGYTF; CDR3nt: TGCAGCGCCGCAGGGGGTTACTATGGCTACACCTTC; j_gene: TRBJ1-2; d_gene: TRBD1; v_gene: TRBV29-1; abundance: few
CDR3aa: CASTVTGLGGELFF; CDR3nt: TGTGCCAGCACCGTTACAGGGTTGGGCGGGGAGCTGTTTTTT; j_gene: TRBJ2-2; d_gene: .; v_gene: TRBV2; abundance: few
CDR3aa: CASSLDRQNIQYF; CDR3nt: TGTGCCAGCAGCCTGGACAGGCAAAACATTCAGTACTTC; j_gene: TRBJ2-4; d_gene: TRBD1; v_gene: TRBV11-3; abundance: many
CDR3aa: CAISANRDGYTF; CDR3nt: TGTGCCATCAGCGCAAACAGGGATGGCTACACCTTC; j_gene: TRBJ1-2; d_gene: .; v_gene: TRBV10-3; abundance: few
CDR3aa: CASSYTGTNTEAFF; CDR3nt: TGCGCCAGCAGCTATACAGGGACGAACACTGAAGCTTTCTTT; j_gene: TRBJ1-1; d_gene: .; v_gene: TRBV5-1; abundance: .
CDR3aa: CASSLEYGTPIDEQFF; CDR3nt: TGTGCCAGCAGCTTGGAGTACGGGACTCCCATTGATGAGCAGTTCTTC; j_gene: TRBJ2-1; d_gene: .; v_gene: TRBV5-4; abundance: many
CDR3aa: CASSSSGNPQSEQFF; CDR3nt: TGTGCCAGCAGTAGTAGCGGGAACCCCCAGTCTGAGCAGTTCTTC; j_gene: TRBJ2-1; d_gene: TRBD2; v_gene: TRBV2; abundance: .
CDR3aa: CACANNEQFF; CDR3nt: TGTGCCTGTGCGAATAATGAGCAGTTCTTC; j_gene: TRBJ2-1; d_gene: .; v_gene: TRBV30; abundance: .
CDR3aa: CASSQVGGGTEAFF; CDR3nt: TGCGCCAGCAGCCAAGTAGGGGGCGGCACTGAAGCTTTCTTT; j_gene: TRBJ1-1; d_gene: TRBD1; v_gene: TRBV4-3; abundance: .
CDR3aa: CASSETGSGANVLTF; CDR3nt: TGTGCCAGCAGTGAAACAGGGAGCGGGGCCAACGTCCTGACTTTC; j_gene: TRBJ2-6; d_gene: .; v_gene: TRBV6-1; abundance: many
CDR3aa: CASSKIDRDTGELFF; CDR3nt: TGTGCCAGTAGTAAGATCGACCGAGACACCGGGGAGCTGTTTTTT; j_gene: TRBJ2-2; d_gene: .; v_gene: TRBV19; abundance: few
CDR3aa: CASSLPRGSSYEQYF; CDR3nt: TGTGCCAGCAGTCTCCCTCGCGGGAGCTCCTACGAGCAGTACTTC; j_gene: TRBJ2-7; d_gene: TRBD2; v_gene: TRBV12-3/TRBV12-4; abundance: few
CDR3aa: CASTPQRTSGGELFF; CDR3nt: TGTGCCAGCACACCCCAGCGGACTAGCGGCGGGGAGCTGTTTTTT; j_gene: TRBJ2-2; d_gene: TRBD2; v_gene: TRBV4-1; abundance: few